Following are 16 T cell receptor beta chains from one sample sequenced in a study of cytomegalovirus exposure and HLA in healthy donors. With 60 Vbeta and 13 Jbeta primers, the PCR was carried out. Data came from immunoSEQ multiplex PCR; TCRdb stores just in-frame clones and leaves some out. The profile shows 120,000 or so clones, roughly four fifths of them singletons. What was sequenced was PBMCs. The receptors come from a male donor in good health and CMV-seropositive.

The V gene is TRBV19, the J gene TRBJ2-1; 9 bases fit TRBD1. Germline-derived CDR1 and CDR2 are LNHDA and SQIVND (reference sequence). Trimming cost V 5 bases and J 2 bases; bases outside gene matches: 10. The CDR3 sequence is 17 residues long. In nucleotides, the CDR3 is TGTGCCAGTAGTGGGGAACAGGGGGCCCGGACCTACAATGAGCAGTTCTTC. This codes for CASSGEQGARTYNEQFF.

The chain combines TRBV30 with TRBJ2-3; D may be TRBD2 (5 bases). Looked up from germline, CDR1 is GTSNPN and CDR2 is SVGIG (reference sequence). The CDR3 consists of 15 residues. Trimming stripped 5 bases from V and 0 bases from J, with 15 bases between. CDR3 nucleotides: TGTGCCTGGGGCGGGCCTTTAATTAGCACAGATACGCAGTATTTT. Translated, it gives CAWGGPLISTDTQYF.

The V call is TRBV15, the J call TRBJ2-1; 7 nucleotides match TRBD2. The V segment lost 0 bases and the J segment 7 bases; nucleotides outside the gene matches: 12. CDR3 length: 17 residues. CDR1 and CDR2 (germline): LNHNV, YYDKDF (reference sequence). The CDR3 protein is CATSRDLKASGRNEQFF. The CDR3 nucleotides are TGTGCCACCAGCAGAGATCTAAAGGCTAGCGGTCGGAATGAGCAGTTCTTC.

The genes are TRBV7-2 and TRBJ2-3; 8 bases match TRBD2. After removal of 5 bases from V and 6 bases from J, the junction contained 13 bases not matched to a gene. CDR1 and CDR2 (germline): SGHTA, FQGNSA. The CDR3 covers 16 residues. DNA for the CDR3: TGTGCCAGCAGCCTTGGACTAGCCCCGAGCCGCGATACGCAGTATTTT. Amino acid sequence: CASSLGLAPSRDTQYF.

The V call is TRBV2, the J call TRBJ2-5; 11 bases map to TRBD1. The DNA end is a closer match to TRBJ2-7, so the J assignment may be wrong. Germline V CDR1 and CDR2: SNHLY, FYNNEI. The CDR3 loop spans 14 amino acids. This CDR3 reads CASKGWTGGGEQYF. CDR3 sequence (DNA): TGTGCCAGCAAAGGATGGACAGGGGGCGGCGAGCAGTACTTC.

This clone was detected a few times. The genes are TRBV28 and TRBJ2-7; 7 nucleotides align to TRBD2. After removal of 7 bases from V and 6 bases from J, the junction contained 15 bases not matched to a gene. The V gene's germline CDR1 is MDHEN and CDR2 SYDVKM. This CDR3 contains 15 residues. CDR3 amino acids: CASTETWGGSREQYF. The CDR3 nucleotides are TGTGCCAGCACCGAAACGTGGGGGGGTTCTCGCGAGCAGTACTTC.

The chain recombines TRBV4-2 with TRBJ1-4; maybe TRBD1 (6 bases). Germline V gene lookup returns CDR1 LGHNA and CDR2 YNFKEQ. This CDR3 is built from 15 residues. The V and J ends lost 1 base and 7 bases respectively, with 13 bases between them. The CDR3 nucleotides read TGTGCCAGCAGCCAAGTTGGGGGCTTGGGTGAAAAACTGTTTTTT. Amino acids: CASSQVGGLGEKLFF.

The rearrangement uses TRBV6-5 and TRBJ1-2; D may be TRBD1 (5 bases). This CDR3 is built from 14 residues. The germline V gene encodes CDR1 MNHEY and CDR2 SVGAGI. V dropped 6 bases and J dropped 6 bases, with 17 bases sitting between them. The CDR3 nucleotides read TGTGCCAGCAGCCGTCGGGGGATTAGGGATGGCTACACCTTC. As protein: CASSRRGIRDGYTF.

A remark on this clone: An end of the junction differs from the germline gene, which may be a read error. The chain links TRBV15 to TRBJ1-4, with 7 positions matching TRBD1. This CDR3 has 12 residues. Per germline, CDR1 LNHNV and CDR2 YYDKDF (reference sequence). CDR3 sequence reads: CATSRDRDRGLF. For the CDR3, the DNA is TGTGCCACCAGCAGGGACCGGGACAGAGGTCTTTTT. Combining the CDR3 with reference TRBV15 and TRBJ1-4 gives the whole variable domain DAMVIQNPRYQVTQFGKPVTLSCSQTLNHNVMYWYQQKSSQAPKLLFHYYDKDFNNEADTPDNFQSRRPNTSFCFLDIRSPGLGDTAMYLCATSRDRDRGLFGSGTQLSVL.

CDR3 region: CATSVPPARGETQYF. In DNA, the CDR3 is TGTGCCACCAGCGTCCCTCCCGCCAGGGGGGAGACCCAGTACTTC. V gene TRBV15 combines with J gene TRBJ2-5; 7 nucleotides agree with TRBD1. Germline lookup yields CDR1 LNHNV and CDR2 YYDKDF (reference sequence). The CDR3 is 15 amino acids. After removal of 5 bases from V and 5 bases from J, the junction contained 11 bases not matched to a gene.

This chain connects TRBV30 to TRBJ2-3; no reliable D call. The CDR3 covers 12 residues. The germline V gene encodes CDR1 GTSNPN and CDR2 SVGIG (reference sequence). The V and J ends lost 4 bases and 5 bases respectively, with 10 bases between them. DNA for the CDR3: TGTGCCTGGAACCAGGTGGTAGATACGCAGTATTTT. Its protein product is CAWNQVVDTQYF.

This sequence joins TRBV2 and TRBJ2-7; 14 bases fit TRBD2. From germline, CDR1 is SNHLY and CDR2 FYNNEI. V lost 4 bases to trimming and J lost 2 bases; unmatched junction nucleotides: 13. CDR3 size: 19 residues. The CDR3 DNA reads TGTGCCAGCAGTGTGGGGACTAGCGGGAGCAGGGTTAGGCCCTACGAGCAGTACTTC. Its translation is CASSVGTSGSRVRPYEQYF.

This chain connects TRBV6-4 to TRBJ2-6; perhaps TRBD1 as D (6 bases). The germline V gene encodes CDR1 MRHNA and CDR2 SNTAGT. V gave up 0 bases and J gave up 0 bases, with 6 bases separating them. The CDR3 spans 16 residues. The CDR3 sequence: CASSDSDSSGANVLTF. CDR3 coding DNA: TGTGCCAGCAGTGACTCGGACAGCTCTGGGGCCAACGTCCTGACTTTC.

The chain recombines TRBV2 with TRBJ2-5; 12 bases match TRBD2. Germline-derived CDR1 and CDR2 are SNHLY and FYNNEI. The trim removed 3 bases at V and 3 bases at J, leaving 5 bases unmatched. This CDR3 comprises 16 residues. The CDR3 DNA sequence: TGTGCCAGCAGTGATATCGGACTAGCGGGAAAAGAGACCCAGTACTTC. Translating gives CASSDIGLAGKETQYF.

V is TRBV11-2 and J is TRBJ2-3, with 7 nucleotides matching TRBD2. This CDR3 spans 18 amino acids. The germline V gene encodes CDR1 SGHAT and CDR2 FQNNGV. J was trimmed by 1 base and V by 1 base; bases with no gene match: 11. Written as DNA, the CDR3 is TGTGCCAGCAGCTTAGTTCTTGGGGCTAGCGGACGCACAGATACGCAGTATTTT. Its translation: CASSLVLGASGRTDTQYF.

This chain links TRBV5-6 with TRBJ1-3; D ambiguous. Germline V lookup: CDR1 SGHDT, CDR2 YYEEEE. The CDR3 is 13 amino acids. Trimming took 2 bases from V and 2 from J, leaving 5 bases between them. This CDR3 reads CASSFSAGNTIYF. Written as DNA, the CDR3 is TGTGCCAGCAGCTTTAGTGCTGGAAACACCATATATTTT.